These T cell receptor beta chains were read from a single sample in a study of blood T cell repertoires in COVID-19. The assay was immunoSEQ multiplex PCR, and TCRdb's table has in-frame clones only and misses some. The sample yields 150,000 to 200,000 clones, roughly 81% seen once. What was sequenced was peripheral blood. The source of these receptors is a woman of 80 years or more with COVID-19, enrolled during active disease. Each CDR3 is given with its conserved first and last residue. Fields, in order: D gene, J gene, clone size, V gene, CDR3 DNA, CDR3 protein. A D gene is named only where the DNA matches it firmly. Clone size is stated in some rows and not others, as once, few, many or a class when expanded.

NA	TRBJ2-7	NA	TRBV3-1/TRBV3-2	TGTGCCAGCAGCCAGACAGGTAGTCTCCACGAGCAGTACTTC	CASSQTGSLHEQYF
NA	TRBJ2-3	NA	TRBV5-1	TGCGCCAGCAGCTCGACAGGGAGGAGCACAGATACGCAGTATTTT	CASSSTGRSTDTQYF
NA	TRBJ1-1	NA	TRBV27	TGTGCCAGCAGGCGAACAGGGCCCACTGAAGCTTTCTTT	CASRRTGPTEAFF
NA	TRBJ1-5	NA	TRBV7-9	TGTGCCAGCAGCTTAGGGGAGCATCAGCCCCAGCATTTT	CASSLGEHQPQHF
TRBD2	TRBJ2-3	NA	TRBV10-3	TGTGCCATCAGTGAGGAACTAGCGGGGCCCCTCACAGATACGCAGTATTTT	CAISEELAGPLTDTQYF
TRBD2	TRBJ2-1	NA	TRBV9	TGTGCCAGCAGCCCTAGACTAGCGCCCTACAATGAGCAGTTCTTC	CASSPRLAPYNEQFF
NA	TRBJ2-6	NA	TRBV4-2	TGTGCCAGCAGCCAAGAACAGGGACTAACTGGGGCCAACGTCCTGACTTTC	CASSQEQGLTGANVLTF
TRBD1	TRBJ1-2	NA	TRBV18	TGTGCCAGCTCACCAATCGGGCAGGGGGCGGTTGGCTACACCTTC	CASSPIGQGAVGYTF
NA	TRBJ1-4	NA	TRBV10-1	TGCGCCAGCAGTGAGTCGGGGGGTTTACTTAATGAAAAACTGTTTTTT	CASSESGGLLNEKLFF
NA	TRBJ2-7	NA	TRBV29-1	TGCAGCGTTGGCCTTCCAGTGGACGAGCAGTACTTC	CSVGLPVDEQYF
TRBD1	TRBJ1-4	NA	TRBV24-1	TGTGCCACCAGTGAGACAGGGAGGAGTGAAAAACTGTTTTTT	CATSETGRSEKLFF
TRBD2	TRBJ2-1	NA	TRBV4-1	TGCGCCAGCAGCCAAGGAACTAGCGGGGGGGCCCCCTACAATGAGCAGTTCTTC	CASSQGTSGGAPYNEQFF
NA	TRBJ1-1	few	TRBV5-1	TGCGCCAGCAGCTCACAGGGTGTTGGGACTGAAGCTTTCTTT	CASSSQGVGTEAFF
NA	TRBJ2-1	NA	TRBV18	TGTGCCAGCTCACCCTGGGGCCAGGGATCGCAAAATGAGCAGTTCTTC	CASSPWGQGSQNEQFF